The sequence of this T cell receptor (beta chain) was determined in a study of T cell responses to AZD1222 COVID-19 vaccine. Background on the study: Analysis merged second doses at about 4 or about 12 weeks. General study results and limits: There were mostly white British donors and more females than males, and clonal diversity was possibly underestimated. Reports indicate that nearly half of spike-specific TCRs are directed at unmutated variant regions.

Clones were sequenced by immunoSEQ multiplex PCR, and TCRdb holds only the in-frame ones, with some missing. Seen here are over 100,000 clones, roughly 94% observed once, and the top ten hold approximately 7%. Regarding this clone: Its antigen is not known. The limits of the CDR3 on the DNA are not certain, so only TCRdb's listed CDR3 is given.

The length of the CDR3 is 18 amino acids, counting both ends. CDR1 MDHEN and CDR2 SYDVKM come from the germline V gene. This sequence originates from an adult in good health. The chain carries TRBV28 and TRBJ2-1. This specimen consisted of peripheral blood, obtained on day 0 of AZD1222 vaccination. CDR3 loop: CASSGPTMSSSSRSKQFF.